The clone carrying this T cell receptor (beta chain) was observed a handful of times. Its antigen is still unknown. This specimen comes from a study of cytomegalovirus exposure and HLA in healthy donors. General study results and limits: A subsequent analysis found that TCR clusters from the first cohort also tended to co-occur in the 120 or so validation repertoires, with less than 95% of cluster scores above 0.

Germline assignment: CDR1 MNHEY and CDR2 SVGAGI. V lost 8 bases and J lost 5, with 13 bases in between. The length of the CDR3 is 13 residues. The method was immunoSEQ multiplex PCR; TCRdb's version includes in-frame clones alone and lacks a portion of them. The data contain about 98,000 clones, approximately 84% of them singletons. Material: PBMCs. The origin of this receptor is a man between 18 and 35 years old in good health and CMV-seropositive. The V and J genes are TRBV6-5 and TRBJ1-5; TRBD1 is a possible D gene (5 bases). CDR3 in DNA: TGTGCCAGCGGGCGGGGGAGGGATCAGCCCCAGCATTTT. Translating it yields CASGRGRDQPQHF.